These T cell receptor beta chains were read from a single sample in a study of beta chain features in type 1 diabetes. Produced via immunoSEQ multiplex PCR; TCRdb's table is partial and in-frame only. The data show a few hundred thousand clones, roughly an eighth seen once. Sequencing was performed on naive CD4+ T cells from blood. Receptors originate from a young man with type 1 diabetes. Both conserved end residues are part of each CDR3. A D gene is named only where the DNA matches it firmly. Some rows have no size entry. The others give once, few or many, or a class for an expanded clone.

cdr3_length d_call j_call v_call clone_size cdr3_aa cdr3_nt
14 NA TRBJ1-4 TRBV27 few CASSRQATNEKLFF TGTGCCAGCAGCCGGCAGGCAACTAATGAAAAACTGTTTTTT
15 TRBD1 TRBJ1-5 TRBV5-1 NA CASSLAGTGGQPQHF TGCGCCAGCAGCTTGGCCGGGACAGGGGGACAGCCCCAGCATTTT
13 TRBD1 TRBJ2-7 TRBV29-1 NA CSGRQGGAYEQYF TGCAGCGGTCGACAGGGGGGAGCCTACGAGCAGTACTTC
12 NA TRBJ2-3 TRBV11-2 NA CASSSSGDTQYF TGTGCCAGCAGCTCCAGCGGGGATACGCAGTATTTT
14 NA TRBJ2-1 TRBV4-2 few CASSQGTVYNEQFF TGTGCCAGCAGCCAAGGTACAGTCTACAATGAGCAGTTCTTC
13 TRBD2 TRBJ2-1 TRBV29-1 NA CSGLNREVNEQFF TGCAGCGGACTAAACCGGGAGGTTAATGAGCAGTTCTTC
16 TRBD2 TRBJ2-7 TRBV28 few CASGRRGSGRAGEQYF TGTGCCAGCGGCCGTAGGGGTAGCGGGAGGGCCGGCGAGCAGTACTTC
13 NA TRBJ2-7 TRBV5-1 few CASSLAGVPEQYF TGCGCCAGCAGCTTGGCCGGGGTACCCGAGCAGTACTTC
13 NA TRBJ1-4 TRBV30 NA CAWMTDINEKLFF TGTGCCTGGATGACAGACATTAATGAAAAACTGTTTTTT
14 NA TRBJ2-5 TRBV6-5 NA CASSDVQGYETQYF TGTGCCAGCAGTGACGTCCAGGGATATGAGACCCAGTACTTC
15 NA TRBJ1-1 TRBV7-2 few CASSFRGQQNTEAFF TGTGCCAGCAGCTTCCGGGGACAACAGAACACTGAAGCTTTCTTT
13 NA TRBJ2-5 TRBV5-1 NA CASSSAGEETQYF TGCGCCAGCAGCTCGGCAGGGGAAGAGACCCAGTACTTC
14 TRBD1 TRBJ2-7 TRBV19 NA CASTRDSLSYEQYF TGTGCCAGTACCCGGGACAGCCTGTCCTACGAGCAGTACTTC
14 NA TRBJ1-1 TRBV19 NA CASSTWDSNTEAFF TGTGCCAGTAGTACCTGGGACTCGAACACTGAAGCTTTCTTT
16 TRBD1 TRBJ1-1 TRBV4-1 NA CASSPAGQGGRSEAFF TGCGCCAGCAGCCCAGCCGGACAGGGTGGGAGATCTGAAGCTTTCTTT
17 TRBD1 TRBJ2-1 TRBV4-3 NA CASSQEPKGTGPSEQFF TGCGCCAGCAGCCAAGAACCAAAGGGGACAGGCCCGAGTGAGCAGTTCTTC
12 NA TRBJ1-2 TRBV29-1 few CSVVGGTDGYTF TGCAGCGTTGTAGGAGGAACGGATGGCTACACCTTC
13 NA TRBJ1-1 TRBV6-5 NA CASSWALNTEAFF TGTGCCAGCAGTTGGGCGTTGAACACTGAAGCTTTCTTT
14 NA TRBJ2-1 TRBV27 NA CASSPWGGGDEQFF TGTGCCAGCAGCCCCTGGGGTGGGGGCGATGAGCAGTTCTTC
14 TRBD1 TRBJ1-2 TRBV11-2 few CASSLVPGGHGYTF TGTGCCAGCAGCTTAGTACCAGGGGGCCATGGCTACACCTTC
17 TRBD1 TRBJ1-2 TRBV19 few CASSIDAGRDRRDGYTF TGTGCCAGTAGTATAGATGCGGGCCGGGACAGGAGAGATGGCTACACCTTC
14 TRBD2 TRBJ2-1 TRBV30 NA CAWSLLADYNEQFF TGTGCCTGGAGTCTACTAGCGGACTACAATGAGCAGTTCTTC
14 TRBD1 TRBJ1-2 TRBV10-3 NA CAIRTGSLGYGYTF TGTGCCATCCGGACAGGTTCCCTTGGCTATGGCTACACCTTC
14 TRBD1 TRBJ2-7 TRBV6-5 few CASTRQGASYEQYF TGTGCCAGCACCAGACAGGGGGCATCTTACGAGCAGTACTTC
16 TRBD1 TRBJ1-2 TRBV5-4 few CASSTLDRFESYGYTF TGTGCCAGCAGCACCCTGGACAGGTTTGAGAGCTATGGCTACACCTTC
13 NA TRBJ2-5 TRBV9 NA CASSLTAGETQYF TGTGCCAGCAGCCTTACGGCGGGGGAGACCCAGTACTTC
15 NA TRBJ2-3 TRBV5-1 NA CASSLTISLADTQYF TGCGCCAGCAGCTTGACTATAAGTTTGGCAGATACGCAGTATTTT
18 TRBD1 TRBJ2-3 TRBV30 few CAWSGQGARVASTDTQYF TGTGCCTGGAGTGGGCAGGGGGCCCGGGTGGCTAGCACAGATACGCAGTATTTT
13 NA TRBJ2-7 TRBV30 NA CAWTHSWNYEQYF TGTGCCTGGACACATAGCTGGAACTACGAGCAGTACTTC
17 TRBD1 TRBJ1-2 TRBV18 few CASSTAGQGAGGYGYTF TGTGCCAGCTCCACCGCTGGACAGGGGGCAGGTGGCTATGGCTACACCTTC
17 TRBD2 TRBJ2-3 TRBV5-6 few CASSTGTSGSFTDTQYF TGTGCCAGCAGCACCGGGACTAGCGGGAGTTTCACAGATACGCAGTATTTT
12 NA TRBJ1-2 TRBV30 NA CAWRGGAYGYTF TGTGCCTGGAGAGGGGGGGCCTATGGCTACACCTTC
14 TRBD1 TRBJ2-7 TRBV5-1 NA CASSLGDRGAQQYF TGCGCCAGCAGCTTGGGGGACAGGGGGGCCCAGCAGTACTTC
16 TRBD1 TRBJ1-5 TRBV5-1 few CASRSPTGAQQQPQHF TGCGCCAGCCGCTCTCCTACAGGGGCGCAGCAGCAGCCCCAGCATTTT
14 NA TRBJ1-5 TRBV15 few CATSRPRELWPQHF TGTGCCACCAGCAGACCTAGAGAATTGTGGCCCCAGCATTTT
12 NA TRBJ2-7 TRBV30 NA CAWRAASYEQYF TGTGCCTGGAGGGCGGCCTCCTACGAGCAGTACTTC
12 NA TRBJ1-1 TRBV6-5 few CASSSVNTEAFF TGTGCCAGCAGTTCAGTGAACACTGAAGCTTTCTTT
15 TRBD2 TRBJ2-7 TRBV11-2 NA CASSPIAGGVYEQYF TGTGCCAGCAGCCCTATAGCGGGGGGGGTCTACGAGCAGTACTTC
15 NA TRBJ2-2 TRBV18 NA CASSHPSESTGELFF TGTGCCAGCTCACATCCTAGCGAGTCAACCGGGGAGCTGTTTTTT
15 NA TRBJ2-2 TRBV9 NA CASSVFGGNTGELFF TGTGCCAGCAGCGTGTTCGGGGGGAACACCGGGGAGCTGTTTTTT
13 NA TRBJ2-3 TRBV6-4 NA CASSASSRDTQYF TGTGCCAGCAGTGCGTCCTCGAGGGATACGCAGTATTTT
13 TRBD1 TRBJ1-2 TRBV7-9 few CASSPRDRPGYTF TGTGCCAGCAGCCCCCGGGACAGACCTGGCTACACCTTC
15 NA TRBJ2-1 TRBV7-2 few CASSLGGTAFNEQFF TGTGCCAGCAGCTTAGGGGGCACAGCCTTCAATGAGCAGTTCTTC
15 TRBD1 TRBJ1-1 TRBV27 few CASSTQTGVFAEAFF TGTGCCAGCAGTACGCAAACAGGGGTATTCGCTGAAGCTTTCTTT
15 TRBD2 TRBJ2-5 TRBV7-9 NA CASSLPLAGVETQYF TGTGCCAGCAGCTTACCGCTAGCGGGAGTGGAGACCCAGTACTTC